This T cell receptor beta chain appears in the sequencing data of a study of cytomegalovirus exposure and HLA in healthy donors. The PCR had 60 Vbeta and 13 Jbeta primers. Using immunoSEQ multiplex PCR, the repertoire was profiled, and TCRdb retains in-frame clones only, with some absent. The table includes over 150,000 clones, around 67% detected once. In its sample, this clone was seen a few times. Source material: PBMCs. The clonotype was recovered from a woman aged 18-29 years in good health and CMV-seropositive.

The CDR3 coding sequence is TGTGCCAGCAGTGAAGAGGACATTAGTTCACCCCTCCACTTT. Protein: CASSEEDISSPLHF. This chain links TRBV6-1 with TRBJ1-6; weak D call: TRBD1 (5 bases). The CDR3 sequence is 14 residues long. V shed 1 base and J shed 9 bases, with 10 bases lying between them. Germline V gene lookup returns CDR1 MNHNS and CDR2 SASEGT.